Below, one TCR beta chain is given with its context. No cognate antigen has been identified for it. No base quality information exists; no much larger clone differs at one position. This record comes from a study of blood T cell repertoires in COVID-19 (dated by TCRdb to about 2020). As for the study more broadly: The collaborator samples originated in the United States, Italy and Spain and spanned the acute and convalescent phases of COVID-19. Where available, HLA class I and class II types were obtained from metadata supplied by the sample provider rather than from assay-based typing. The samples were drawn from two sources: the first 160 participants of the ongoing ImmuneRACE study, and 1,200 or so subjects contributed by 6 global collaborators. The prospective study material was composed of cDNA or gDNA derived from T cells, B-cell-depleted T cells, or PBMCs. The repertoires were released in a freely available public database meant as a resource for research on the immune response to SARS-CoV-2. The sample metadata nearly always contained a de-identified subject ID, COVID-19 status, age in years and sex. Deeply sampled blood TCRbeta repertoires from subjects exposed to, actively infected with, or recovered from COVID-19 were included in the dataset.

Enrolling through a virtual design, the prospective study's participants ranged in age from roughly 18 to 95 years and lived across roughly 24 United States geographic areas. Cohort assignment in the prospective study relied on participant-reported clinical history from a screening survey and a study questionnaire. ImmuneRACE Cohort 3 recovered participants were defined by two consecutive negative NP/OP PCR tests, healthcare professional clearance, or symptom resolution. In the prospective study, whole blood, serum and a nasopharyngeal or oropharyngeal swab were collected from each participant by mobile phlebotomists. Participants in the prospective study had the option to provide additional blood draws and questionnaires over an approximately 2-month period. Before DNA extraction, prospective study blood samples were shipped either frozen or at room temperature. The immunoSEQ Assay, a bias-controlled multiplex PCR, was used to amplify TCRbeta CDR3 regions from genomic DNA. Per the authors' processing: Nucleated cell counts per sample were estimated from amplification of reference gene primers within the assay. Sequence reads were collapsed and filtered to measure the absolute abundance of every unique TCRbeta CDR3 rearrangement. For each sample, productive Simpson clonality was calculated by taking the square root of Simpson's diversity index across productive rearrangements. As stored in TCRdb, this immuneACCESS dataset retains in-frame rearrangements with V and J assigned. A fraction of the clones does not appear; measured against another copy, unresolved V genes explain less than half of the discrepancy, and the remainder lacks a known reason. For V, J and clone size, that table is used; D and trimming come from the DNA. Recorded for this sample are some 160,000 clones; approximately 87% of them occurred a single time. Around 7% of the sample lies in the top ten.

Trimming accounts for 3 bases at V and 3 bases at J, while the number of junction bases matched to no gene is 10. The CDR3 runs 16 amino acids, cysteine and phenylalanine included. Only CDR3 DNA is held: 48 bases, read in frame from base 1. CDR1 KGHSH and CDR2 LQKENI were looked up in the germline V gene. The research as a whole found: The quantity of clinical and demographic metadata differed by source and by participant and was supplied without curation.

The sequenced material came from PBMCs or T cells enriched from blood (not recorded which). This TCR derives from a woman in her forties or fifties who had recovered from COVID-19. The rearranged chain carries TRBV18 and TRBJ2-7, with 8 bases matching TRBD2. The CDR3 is CASSPPGGGGLYEQYF. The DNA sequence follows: TGTGCCAGCTCACCCCCAGGTGGCGGGGGGCTCTACGAGCAGTACTTC.